The 2 T cell receptor beta chains below come from one sample, sequenced in a study of cytotoxic CD8 clonotypes in ibrutinib-treated CLL. Here immunoSEQ multiplex PCR was the method, and the copy in TCRdb shows in-frame clones only, minus some. The sample consists of some 100,000 clones, approximately 58% of them appearing once. The sequencing used PBMCs, collected after 24 months of ibrutinib treatment. All receptors come from a human donor with chronic lymphocytic leukemia.

This clone has just a few counts. The rearrangement uses TRBV11-2 and TRBJ2-1, with no clear D. V was cut by 6 bases and J by 2 bases, with 5 bases left in between. CDR1 and CDR2 from the germline V gene are SGHAT and FQNNGV. The CDR3 runs 12 residues. The CDR3 spells CASSTAYNEQFF. CDR3 bases: TGTGCCAGCAGTACGGCCTACAATGAGCAGTTCTTC.

The chain is built from TRBV14 and TRBJ1-2; D remains unclear. This CDR3 spans 14 amino acids. Trimming took off 4 bases at V and 8 bases at J, with 17 bases between the two ends. Germline V CDR1 and CDR2: SGHDN, FVKESK. The CDR3, as DNA: TGTGCCAGCAGCCCGACCGACGGGATGCTCGGCTACACCTTC. Protein: CASSPTDGMLGYTF.